This T cell receptor (beta chain) was retrieved from a study of blood T cells in healthy people across ages. The study recruited healthy Caucasian donors from Russia who were aged about 6 to 95. Primed by a sample-barcoded 5' primer and a J-beta primer mix, a second PCR proceeded for about 6 to 12 cycles. One entry per CDR3 protein results from TCRdb running MiXCR on the 5' RACE reads. The table records over 500,000 distinct CDR3 sequences, roughly a quarter of them present only once. This CDR3 has 17 amino acids. J gave up 3 bases and V 4 bases, and 15 bases lay outside the gene matches. Germline-derived CDR1 and CDR2 are LGHNA and YNFKEQ. The sample was also linked to a second study, of T cells of mothers and their children. This second report adds: In this cohort, donors were three healthy Caucasian mothers plus their six children. The authors added sample barcodes and 2-4 random nucleotides using the M1S primer of the second PCR.

The TCR sequence derives from a boy aged 2 to 10 in good health. J is TRBJ2-7 and V is TRBV4-2; 7 nucleotides agree with TRBD2. Sequences were obtained from blood. CDR3 nucleotides: TGTGCCAGCAGCCCGCGATCTGGCGGGGGACCGGTCTACGAGCAGTACTTC. It encodes CASSPRSGGGPVYEQYF.